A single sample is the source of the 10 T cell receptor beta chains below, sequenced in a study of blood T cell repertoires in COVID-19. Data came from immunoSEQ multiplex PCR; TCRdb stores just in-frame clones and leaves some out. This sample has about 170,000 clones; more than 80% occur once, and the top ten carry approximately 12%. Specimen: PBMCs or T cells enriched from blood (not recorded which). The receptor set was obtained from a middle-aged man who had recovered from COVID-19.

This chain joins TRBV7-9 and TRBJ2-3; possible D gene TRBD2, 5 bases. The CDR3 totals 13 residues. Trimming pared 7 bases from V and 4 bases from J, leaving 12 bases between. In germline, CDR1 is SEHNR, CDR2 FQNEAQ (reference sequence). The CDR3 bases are TGTGCCAGCACCGCTAACGGGGCAGATACGCAGTATTTT. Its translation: CASTANGADTQYF.

The CDR3 is CASSGQGKIYGYTF. Here the CDR3 DNA reads TGTGCCAGTAGTGGACAGGGAAAAATCTATGGCTACACCTTC. This chain uses TRBV19 with TRBJ1-2; 8 nucleotides align to TRBD1. V gave up 5 bases and J gave up 4 bases; unmatched junction bases: 6. This CDR3 has 14 amino acids. Germline CDR1 reads LNHDA; CDR2 reads SQIVND (reference sequence).

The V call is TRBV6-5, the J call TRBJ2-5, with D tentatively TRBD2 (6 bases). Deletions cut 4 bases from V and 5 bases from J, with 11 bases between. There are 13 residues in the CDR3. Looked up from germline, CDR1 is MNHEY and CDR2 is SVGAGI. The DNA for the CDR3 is TGTGCCAGCAGTTCAGGAGGGTGGGAGACCCAGTACTTC. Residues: CASSSGGWETQYF.

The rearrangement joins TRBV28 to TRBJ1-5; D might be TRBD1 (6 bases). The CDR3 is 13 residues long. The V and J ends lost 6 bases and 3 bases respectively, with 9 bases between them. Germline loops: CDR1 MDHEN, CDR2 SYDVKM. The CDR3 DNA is TGTGCCAGCAGACAGGGAATCAATCAGCCCCAGCATTTT. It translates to CASRQGINQPQHF. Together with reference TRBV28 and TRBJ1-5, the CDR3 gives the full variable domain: DVKVTQSSRYLVKRTGEKVFLECVQDMDHENMFWYRQDPGLGLRLIYFSYDVKMKEKGDIPEGYSVSREKKERFSLILESASTNQTSMYLCASRQGINQPQHFGDGTRLSIL.

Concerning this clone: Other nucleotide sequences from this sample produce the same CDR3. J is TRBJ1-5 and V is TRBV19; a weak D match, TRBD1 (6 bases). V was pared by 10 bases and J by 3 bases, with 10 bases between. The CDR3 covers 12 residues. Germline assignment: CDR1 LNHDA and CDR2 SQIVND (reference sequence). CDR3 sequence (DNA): TGTGCCACCCGACAGGCCAATCAGCCCCAGCATTTT. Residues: CATRQANQPQHF.

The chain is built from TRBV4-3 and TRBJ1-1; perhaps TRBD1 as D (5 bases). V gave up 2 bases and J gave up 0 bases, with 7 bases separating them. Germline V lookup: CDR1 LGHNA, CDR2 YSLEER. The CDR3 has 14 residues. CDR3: CASSQPTVNTEAFF. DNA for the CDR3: TGCGCCAGCAGCCAACCGACAGTGAACACTGAAGCTTTCTTT.

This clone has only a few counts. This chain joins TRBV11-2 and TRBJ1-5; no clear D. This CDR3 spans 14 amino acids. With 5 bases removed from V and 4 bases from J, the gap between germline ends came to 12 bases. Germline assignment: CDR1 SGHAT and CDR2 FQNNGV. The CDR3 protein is CASSVTGYNQPQHF. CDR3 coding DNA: TGTGCCAGCAGCGTTACGGGGTATAATCAGCCCCAGCATTTT.

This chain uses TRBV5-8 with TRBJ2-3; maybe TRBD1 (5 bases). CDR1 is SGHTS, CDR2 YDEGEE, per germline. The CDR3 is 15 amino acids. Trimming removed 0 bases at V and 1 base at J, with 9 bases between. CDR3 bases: TGTGCCAGCAGCTTGGCTCAGGGTGGCACAGATACGCAGTATTTT. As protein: CASSLAQGGTDTQYF.

The CDR3 coding sequence is TGTGCCAGCAGTAACCACAGGGGGGTCGATCAGCCCCAGCATTTT. Translated: CASSNHRGVDQPQHF. The chain carries TRBV6-6 and TRBJ1-5, with 8 bases identical to TRBD1. Germline V CDR1 and CDR2: MNHNY, SVGAGI (reference sequence). There are 15 residues in the CDR3. J gave up 5 bases and V 5 bases, and 8 bases lay outside the gene matches.

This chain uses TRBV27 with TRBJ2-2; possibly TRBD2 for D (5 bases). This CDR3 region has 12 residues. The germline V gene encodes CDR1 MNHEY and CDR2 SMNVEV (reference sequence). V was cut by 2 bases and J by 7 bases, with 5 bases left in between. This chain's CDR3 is CASSLAGGELFF. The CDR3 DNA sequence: TGTGCCAGCAGTTTAGCGGGCGGGGAGCTGTTTTTT.